These 2 T cell receptor beta chains were all obtained from the same sample, sequenced in a study of monozygotic twins with inflammatory bowel disease. From its re-call of the 5' RACE reads, TCRdb lists each CDR3 protein once, without DNA. The sample totals 140,000 to 150,000 distinct CDR3 sequences. The sequencing sample was made of blood. Source of these receptors: a human donor with ulcerative colitis or Crohn's disease, or a healthy co-twin of an affected twin (not recorded which).

This chain joins TRBV12-5 and TRBJ2-7; the TRBD2 assignment by TCRdb is unverifiable without DNA. Germline V gene sequence: CDR1 LGHNT, CDR2 FRNRAP. The CDR3 has 17 residues. This CDR3 reads CASGLALGTAETYEQYF.

This chain connects TRBV6-1 to TRBJ1-3. The CDR3 is 15 amino acids. Germline CDR1 and CDR2: MNHNS and SASEGT. CDR3 region: CASTRSVRSGNTIYF.